This T cell receptor beta chain was observed in a study of control samples from healthy donors and cancer patients. Profiling relied on immunoSEQ multiplex PCR, and the TCRdb table lists in-frame clones only, not all of them. The data contain fewer than 150,000 clones, 91% of them singletons. This clone was detected only a few times. The receptor's source is a woman aged 18-29 years in good health. The sequencing input was blood.

This chain's CDR3 is CASSLVIGNTIYF. The CDR3 DNA reads as TGTGCCAGCAGCTTGGTTATAGGAAACACCATATATTTT. The chain combines TRBV7-2 with TRBJ1-3; D ambiguous. There are 13 residues in the CDR3. Germline assignment: CDR1 SGHTA and CDR2 FQGNSA. Trimming removed 3 bases at V and 4 bases at J, with 7 bases between.